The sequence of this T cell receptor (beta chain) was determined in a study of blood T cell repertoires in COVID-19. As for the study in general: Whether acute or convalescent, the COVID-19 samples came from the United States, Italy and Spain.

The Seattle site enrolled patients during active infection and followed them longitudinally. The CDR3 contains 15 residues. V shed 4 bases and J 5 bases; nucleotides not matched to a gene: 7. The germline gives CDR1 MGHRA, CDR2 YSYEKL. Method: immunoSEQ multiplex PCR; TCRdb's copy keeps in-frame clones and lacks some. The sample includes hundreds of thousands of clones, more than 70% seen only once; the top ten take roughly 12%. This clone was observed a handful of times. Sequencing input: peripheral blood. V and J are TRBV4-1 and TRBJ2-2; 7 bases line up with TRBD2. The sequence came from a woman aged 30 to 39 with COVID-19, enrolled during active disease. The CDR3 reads CASSPFGGGTGELFF. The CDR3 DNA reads TGCGCCAGCAGCCCCTTTGGCGGGGGAACCGGGGAGCTGTTTTTT.